The 20 T cell receptor beta chains below were found in one sample sequenced in a study of T cell responses to AZD1222 COVID-19 vaccine. TCRdb's copy holds only in-frame clones and misses some; the assay was immunoSEQ multiplex PCR. The data hold about 84,000 clones, with 80% to 95% observed a single time. Sequencing used peripheral blood, obtained 28 days after the second AZD1222 dose. The receptors stem from an adult who received the AZD1222 COVID-19 vaccine.

The rearrangement joins TRBV7-9 to TRBJ1-1; D gene unclear. Between the trimmed V and J ends, which lost 5 bases and 2 bases, there was a span of 9 bases. The CDR3 totals 13 residues. CDR1 and CDR2 (germline): SEHNR, FQNEAQ (reference sequence). This chain's CDR3 is CASSMEPNTEAFF. CDR3 bases: TGTGCCAGCAGCATGGAACCAAACACTGAAGCTTTCTTT.

V gene TRBV2 combines with J gene TRBJ2-5, with D perhaps TRBD1 or TRBD2 (6 bases each). V was cut by 3 bases and J by 2 bases, with 16 bases left in between. Germline V CDR1 and CDR2: SNHLY, FYNNEI. The CDR3 length is 16 residues. CDR3 sequence: CASSDIEGEVQETQYF. The CDR3 DNA is TGTGCCAGCAGTGATATCGAGGGGGAGGTACAAGAGACCCAGTACTTC.

The rearrangement joins TRBV19 to TRBJ2-7; 7 nucleotides align to TRBD1. Germline V gives CDR1 LNHDA, CDR2 SQIVND (reference sequence). Unmatched junction bases numbered 2, after V lost 5 bases and J lost 4 bases. The CDR3 contains 12 residues. Here the CDR3 DNA reads TGTGCCAGTAGTCCGGGACAGTACGAGCAGTACTTC. This sequence encodes CASSPGQYEQYF.

J is TRBJ1-2 and V is TRBV18; D ambiguous. The V and J ends lost 4 bases and 2 bases respectively, with 8 bases between them. This CDR3 region has 13 residues. Per the germline V gene, CDR1 is KGHSH and CDR2 is LQKENI. The chain's CDR3 is CASSLGGNYGYTF. As DNA, the CDR3 is TGTGCCAGCTCACTGGGCGGGAACTATGGCTACACCTTC.

J is TRBJ2-3 and V is TRBV7-3; D call uncertain. CDR3 length equals 13 residues. CDR1 and CDR2 from the germline V gene are SGHTA and FQGTGA. Trimming took off 8 bases at V and 2 bases at J, with 11 bases between the two ends. The CDR3 loop is CASSVENTDTQYF. CDR3 sequence (DNA): TGTGCCAGCTCGGTTGAAAACACAGATACGCAGTATTTT.

The chain uses TRBV7-9 and TRBJ2-1; TRBD1 or TRBD2 may be the D gene (6 bases each). V shed 1 base and J shed 6 bases, with 13 bases lying between them. CDR1 SEHNR and CDR2 FQNEAQ come from the germline V gene (reference sequence). This CDR3 has 15 residues. CDR3 protein: CASSLGPGASNEQFF. CDR3 sequence (DNA): TGTGCCAGCAGCTTAGGGCCGGGGGCTAGCAATGAGCAGTTCTTC.

This chain uses TRBV15 with TRBJ2-1; TRBD2 matches 11 bases. CDR3 length: 16 amino acids. CDR1 and CDR2 from the germline V gene are LNHNV and YYDKDF (reference sequence). The V segment lost 3 bases and the J segment 4 bases; nucleotides outside the gene matches: 5. The CDR3 protein is CATSSNSGREYNEQFF. The CDR3 DNA sequence: TGTGCCACCAGCAGTAATAGCGGGAGGGAATACAATGAGCAGTTCTTC. Full variable domain (missing parts from reference TRBV15 and TRBJ2-1): DAMVIQNPRYQVTQFGKPVTLSCSQTLNHNVMYWYQQKSSQAPKLLFHYYDKDFNNEADTPDNFQSRRPNTSFCFLDIRSPGLGDTAMYLCATSSNSGREYNEQFFGPGTRLTVL.

This clone has a handful of counts. V usage is TRBV15 and J usage is TRBJ2-3; D remains ambiguous. The V and J ends lost 0 bases and 4 bases respectively, with 5 bases between them. Germline V gives CDR1 LNHNV, CDR2 YYDKDF (reference sequence). CDR3 length: 13 amino acids. The CDR3 region is CATSRERADTQYF. For the CDR3, the DNA is TGTGCCACCAGCAGAGAAAGGGCAGATACGCAGTATTTT.

This chain connects TRBV6-6 to TRBJ1-2, with 7 nucleotides matching TRBD1. The CDR3 extends over 13 amino acids. Looked up from germline, CDR1 is MNHNY and CDR2 is SVGAGI (reference sequence). V shed 6 bases, J shed 3 bases, and the junction held 4 bases outside the gene matches. The CDR3 coding sequence is TGTGCCAGCAGGGGGGGGACAGACTATGGCTACACCTTC. It yields the protein CASRGGTDYGYTF.

The V gene is TRBV7-3, the J gene TRBJ1-2; D perhaps matches TRBD1 (5 bases). Germline V CDR1 and CDR2: SGHTA, FQGTGA. V lost 5 bases, J lost 6 bases, and 22 bases lay in between. The CDR3 runs 16 residues. This chain's CDR3 is CASSRFARESADGYTF. DNA for the CDR3: TGTGCCAGCAGCCGCTTCGCCAGGGAATCTGCAGATGGCTACACCTTC.

This clone was recorded only once. The chain joins TRBV5-1 to TRBJ2-1; no clear D gene. Germline V gives CDR1 SGHRS, CDR2 YFSETQ. With 0 bases removed from V and 5 bases from J, the gap between germline ends came to 9 bases. The CDR3 is 14 amino acids. The CDR3 DNA is TGCGCCAGCAGCTTGGTTCTCAGTCACAATGAGCAGTTCTTC. Translation gives CASSLVLSHNEQFF.

The V call is TRBV18, the J call TRBJ1-1, with 11 nucleotides matching TRBD1. The CDR3 runs 16 residues. CDR1 and CDR2 from the germline V gene are KGHSH and LQKENI. Trimming cost V 5 bases and J 1 base; bases outside gene matches: 6. The chain's CDR3 is CASSTRTGGSNTEAFF. The CDR3 nucleotides read TGTGCCAGCTCAACCCGGACAGGGGGCTCGAACACTGAAGCTTTCTTT.

A single count supports this clone. The genes are TRBV2 and TRBJ1-5, with TRBD1 matching over 10 bases. Germline loops: CDR1 SNHLY, CDR2 FYNNEI. The ends lost 5 bases at V and 4 bases at J; junction bases unmatched: 11. This CDR3 spans 17 amino acids. CDR3: CASSMTGTGDRNQPQHF. The CDR3 region has the DNA TGTGCCAGCAGTATGACCGGGACAGGGGATAGAAATCAGCCCCAGCATTTT.

The rearrangement uses TRBV30 and TRBJ1-2; D perhaps matches TRBD1 (5 bases). The CDR3 totals 12 residues. Trimming took 4 bases from V and 6 from J, leaving 12 bases between them. Germline V CDR1 and CDR2: GTSNPN, SVGIG (reference sequence). The CDR3 DNA reads as TGTGCCTGGATCCAGGGAGTAAATGGCTACACCTTC. It codes for CAWIQGVNGYTF.

The J gene is TRBJ1-1, the V gene TRBV2; 7 bases match TRBD1. Germline CDR1 is SNHLY and CDR2 is FYNNEI. The CDR3 covers 13 residues. V lost 3 bases, J lost 11 bases, and 9 bases stayed unmatched. The CDR3 sequence: CASSDQGGFWAFF. The CDR3, as DNA: TGTGCCAGCAGTGACCAGGGGGGGTTCTGGGCTTTCTTT.

This chain joins TRBV9 and TRBJ1-2; D gene uncertain. This CDR3 comprises 15 residues. Germline V gene data show CDR1 as SGDLS and CDR2 as YYNGEE. V was clipped by 3 bases and J by 0 bases, with 12 bases between them. CDR3 coding DNA: TGTGCCAGCAGCGCTTCTCGTGGAACTAACTATGGCTACACCTTC. Translating gives CASSASRGTNYGYTF.

On this clone itself: The junction departs from the called germline gene at one end, perhaps through a read error. The rearrangement links TRBV2 to TRBJ1-5; D gene ambiguous. The CDR3 contains 13 residues. Germline V gene sequence: CDR1 SNHLY, CDR2 FYNNEI. The CDR3 nucleotides read TGTGCCAGCAAGTTGCTTAGCGATCAGCCCCAGCATTTT. Protein sequence: CASKLLSDQPQHF.

This clone was recorded once. The rearrangement joins TRBV7-9 to TRBJ1-6; possibly TRBD1 for D (5 bases). V was trimmed by 3 bases and J by 9 bases, leaving 15 bases between them. This CDR3 is built from 15 residues. From germline, CDR1 is SEHNR and CDR2 FQNEAQ (reference sequence). CDR3 in DNA: TGTGCCAGCAGCTTTGGTGGCAGGGCACCTTCACCCCTCCACTTT. It translates to CASSFGGRAPSPLHF.

V and J are TRBV6-5 and TRBJ2-2; tentatively, D is TRBD2 (5 bases). Germline lookup yields CDR1 MNHEY and CDR2 SVGAGI. The V end lost 8 bases, the J end lost 6 bases, and 10 bases lay between the germline ends. This CDR3 comprises 12 residues. CDR3 loop: CASSGSPGELFF. As DNA, the CDR3 is TGTGCCAGCTCTGGGAGTCCCGGGGAGCTGTTTTTT.

This clone was seen only once. V is TRBV30 and J is TRBJ1-5, with 8 bases fitting TRBD1. In germline, CDR1 is GTSNPN, CDR2 SVGIG (reference sequence). The CDR3 is 13 residues long. V lost 2 bases to trimming and J lost 7 bases; unmatched junction nucleotides: 4. CDR3 DNA: TGTGCCTGGAGTACTCAGGGGGCGCAGCCCCAGCATTTT. Translation gives CAWSTQGAQPQHF.